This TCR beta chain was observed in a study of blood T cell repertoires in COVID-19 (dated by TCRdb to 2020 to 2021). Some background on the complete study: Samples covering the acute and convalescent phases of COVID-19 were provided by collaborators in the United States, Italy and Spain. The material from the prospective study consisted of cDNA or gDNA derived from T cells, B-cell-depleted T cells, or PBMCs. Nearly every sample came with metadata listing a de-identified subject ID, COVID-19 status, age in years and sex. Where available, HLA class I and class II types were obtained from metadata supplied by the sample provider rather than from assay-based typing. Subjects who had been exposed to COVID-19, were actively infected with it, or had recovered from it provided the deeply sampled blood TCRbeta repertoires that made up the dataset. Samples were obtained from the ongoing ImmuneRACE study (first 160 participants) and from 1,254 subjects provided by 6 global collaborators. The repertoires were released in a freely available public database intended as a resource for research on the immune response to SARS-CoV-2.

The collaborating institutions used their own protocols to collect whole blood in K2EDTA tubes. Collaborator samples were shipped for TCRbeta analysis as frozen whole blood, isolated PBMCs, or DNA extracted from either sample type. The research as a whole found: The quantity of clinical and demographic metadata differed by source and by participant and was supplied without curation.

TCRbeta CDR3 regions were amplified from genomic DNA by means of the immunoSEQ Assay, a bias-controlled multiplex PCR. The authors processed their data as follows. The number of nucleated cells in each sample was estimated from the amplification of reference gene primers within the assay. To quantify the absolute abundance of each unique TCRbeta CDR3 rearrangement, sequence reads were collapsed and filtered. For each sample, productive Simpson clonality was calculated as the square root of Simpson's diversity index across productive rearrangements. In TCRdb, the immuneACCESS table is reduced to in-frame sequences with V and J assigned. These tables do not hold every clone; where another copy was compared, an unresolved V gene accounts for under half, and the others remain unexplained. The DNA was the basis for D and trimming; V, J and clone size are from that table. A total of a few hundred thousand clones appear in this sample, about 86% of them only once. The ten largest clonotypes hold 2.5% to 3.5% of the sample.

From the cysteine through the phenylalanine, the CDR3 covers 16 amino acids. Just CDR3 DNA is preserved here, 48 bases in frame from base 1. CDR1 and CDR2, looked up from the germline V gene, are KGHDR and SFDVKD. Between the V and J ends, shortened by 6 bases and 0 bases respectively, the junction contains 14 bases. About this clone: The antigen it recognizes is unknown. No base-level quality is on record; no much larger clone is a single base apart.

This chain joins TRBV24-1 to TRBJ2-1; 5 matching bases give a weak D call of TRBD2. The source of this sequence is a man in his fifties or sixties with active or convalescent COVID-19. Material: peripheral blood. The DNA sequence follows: TGTGCCACCAGTCCTCCGGGTGGGAGCTCCTACAATGAGCAGTTCTTC. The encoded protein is CATSPPGGSSYNEQFF.